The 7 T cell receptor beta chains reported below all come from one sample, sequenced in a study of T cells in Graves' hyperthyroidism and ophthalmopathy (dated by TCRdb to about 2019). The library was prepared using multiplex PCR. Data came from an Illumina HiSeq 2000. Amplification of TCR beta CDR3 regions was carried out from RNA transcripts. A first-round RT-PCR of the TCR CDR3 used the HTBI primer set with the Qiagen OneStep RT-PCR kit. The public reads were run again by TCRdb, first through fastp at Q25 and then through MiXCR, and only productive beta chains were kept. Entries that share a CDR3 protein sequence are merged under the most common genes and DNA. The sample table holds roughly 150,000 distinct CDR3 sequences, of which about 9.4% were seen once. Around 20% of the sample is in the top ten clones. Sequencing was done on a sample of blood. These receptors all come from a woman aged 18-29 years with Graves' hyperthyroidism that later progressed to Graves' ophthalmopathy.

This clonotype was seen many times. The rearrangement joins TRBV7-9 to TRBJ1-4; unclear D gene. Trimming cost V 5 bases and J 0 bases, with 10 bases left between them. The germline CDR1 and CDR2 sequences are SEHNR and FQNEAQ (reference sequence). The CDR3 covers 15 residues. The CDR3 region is CASSPGLATNEKLFF. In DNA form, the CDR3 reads TGTGCCAGCAGCCCCGGACTCGCAACTAATGAAAAACTGTTTTTT.

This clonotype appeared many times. DNA for the CDR3: TGTGCCAGCAGCTTAAGGGTGAATCTAGCAGGGGCAGATACGCAGTATTTT. Translated, it gives CASSLRVNLAGADTQYF. The rearrangement uses TRBV7-8 and TRBJ2-3; D perhaps matches TRBD1 (6 bases). This CDR3 spans 17 amino acids. The germline V gene encodes CDR1 SGHVS and CDR2 FQNEAQ. V lost 2 bases and J 4 bases, leaving 19 bases between the germline ends.

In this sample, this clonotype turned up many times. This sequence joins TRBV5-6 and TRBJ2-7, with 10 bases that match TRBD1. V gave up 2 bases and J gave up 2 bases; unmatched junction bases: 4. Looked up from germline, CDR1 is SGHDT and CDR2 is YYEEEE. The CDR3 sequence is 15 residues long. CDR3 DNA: TGTGCCAGCAGCTTCTACGGGACAGGGGCCTACGAGCAGTACTTC. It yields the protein CASSFYGTGAYEQYF.

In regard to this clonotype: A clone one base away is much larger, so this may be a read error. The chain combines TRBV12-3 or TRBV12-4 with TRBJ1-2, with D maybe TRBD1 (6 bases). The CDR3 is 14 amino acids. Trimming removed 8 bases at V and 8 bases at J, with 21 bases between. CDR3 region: CASGSRQEQEGYTF. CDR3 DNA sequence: TGTGCCAGCGGCTCAAGACAGGAACAGGAAGGCTACACCTTC.

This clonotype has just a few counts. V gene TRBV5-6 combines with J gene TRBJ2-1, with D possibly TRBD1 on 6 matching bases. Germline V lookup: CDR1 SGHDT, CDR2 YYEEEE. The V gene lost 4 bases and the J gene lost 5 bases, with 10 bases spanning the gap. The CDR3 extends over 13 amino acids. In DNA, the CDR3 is TGTGCCAGCAGCCCGGGACACCACAATGAGCAGTTCTTC. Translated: CASSPGHHNEQFF.

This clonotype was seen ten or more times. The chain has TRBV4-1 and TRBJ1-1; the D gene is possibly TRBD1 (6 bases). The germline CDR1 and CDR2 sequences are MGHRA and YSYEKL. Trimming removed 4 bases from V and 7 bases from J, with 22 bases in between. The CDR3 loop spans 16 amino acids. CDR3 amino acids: CASSPGAVTGRGEAFF. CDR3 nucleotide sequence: TGCGCCAGCAGCCCGGGGGCCGTGACGGGACGGGGTGAAGCTTTCTTT.

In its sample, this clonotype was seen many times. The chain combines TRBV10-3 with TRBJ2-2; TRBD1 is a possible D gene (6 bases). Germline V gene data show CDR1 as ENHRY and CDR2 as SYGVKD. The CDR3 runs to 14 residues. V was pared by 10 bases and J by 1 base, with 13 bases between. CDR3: CASRKTGNTGELFF. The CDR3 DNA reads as TGTGCCAGCCGGAAGACAGGGAACACCGGGGAGCTGTTTTTT.